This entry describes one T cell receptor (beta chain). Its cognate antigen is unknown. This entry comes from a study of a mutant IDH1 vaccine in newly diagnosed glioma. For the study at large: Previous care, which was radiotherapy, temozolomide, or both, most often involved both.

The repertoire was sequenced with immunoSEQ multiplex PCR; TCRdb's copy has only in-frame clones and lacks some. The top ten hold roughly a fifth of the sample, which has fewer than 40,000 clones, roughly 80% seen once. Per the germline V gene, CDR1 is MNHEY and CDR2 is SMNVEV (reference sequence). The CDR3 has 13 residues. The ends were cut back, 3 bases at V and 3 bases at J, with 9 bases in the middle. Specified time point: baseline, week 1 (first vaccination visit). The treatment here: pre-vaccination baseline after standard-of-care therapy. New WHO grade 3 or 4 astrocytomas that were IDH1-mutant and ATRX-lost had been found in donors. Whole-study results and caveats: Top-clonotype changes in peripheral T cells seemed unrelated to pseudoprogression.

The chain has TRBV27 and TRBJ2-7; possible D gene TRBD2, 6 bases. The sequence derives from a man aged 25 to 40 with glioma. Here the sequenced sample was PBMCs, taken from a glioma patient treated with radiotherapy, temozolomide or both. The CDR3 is CASSFGGSYEQYF. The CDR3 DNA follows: TGTGCCAGCAGTTTCGGGGGAAGCTACGAGCAGTACTTC.